The 9 T cell receptor beta chains listed next were all sequenced from one sample in a study of Graves' ophthalmopathy and Graves' hyperthyroidism. TCR beta CDR3 amplification used RNA transcripts. Second-round multiplex PCR came after first-round RT-PCR with HTBI primers. TCRdb fed the multiplex PCR reads into MiXCR, producing one record per CDR3 protein. The sample includes roughly 500,000 distinct CDR3 sequences, about an eighth of them seen just once. Sequencing was carried out using blood. The receptors were gathered from a woman aged 25 to 39 with Graves' ophthalmopathy.

This clonotype was counted many times. CDR3 in amino acids: CASSLQTETTGNTIYF. The CDR3 DNA reads as TGTGCCAGCAGCCTACAGACAGAAACCACTGGAAACACCATATATTTT. The chain carries TRBV4-2 and TRBJ1-3, with a possible D match to TRBD1 (5 bases). Germline V gene data show CDR1 as LGHNA and CDR2 as YNFKEQ. This CDR3 spans 16 amino acids. Deletions cut 4 bases from V and 2 bases from J, with 15 bases between.

This clonotype was detected many times. The chain is built from TRBV29-1 and TRBJ1-1; 7 bases are shared with TRBD1. In germline, CDR1 is SQVTM, CDR2 ANQGSEA. Trimming removed 4 bases from V and 5 bases from J; junction bases left unmatched: 4. CDR3 length: 12 amino acids. This CDR3 is CSVGQGGTEAFF. DNA of the CDR3: TGCAGCGTTGGACAGGGAGGGACTGAAGCTTTCTTT.

The CDR3 sequence is CASNYGSYNNQPQHF. The CDR3 DNA is TGTGCCAGCAACTACGGGAGTTATAACAATCAGCCCCAGCATTTT. The chain couples TRBV6-2 or TRBV6-3 to TRBJ1-5; no clear D. Per germline, CDR1 MNHEY and CDR2 SVGEGT. The CDR3 contains 15 residues. V dropped 7 bases and J dropped 3 bases, with 16 bases sitting between them.

This clonotype was detected ten times or more. This chain uses TRBV12-3 or TRBV12-4 with TRBJ1-1; D ambiguous. There are 13 residues in the CDR3. The ends were cut back, 5 bases at V and 5 bases at J, with 12 bases in the middle. CDR3 DNA sequence: TGTGCCAGCAGTCCCTTCGAATTTACTGAAGCTTTCTTT. Translated, it gives CASSPFEFTEAFF.

This clonotype was detected ten times or more. CDR3: CASTSLGVVEQYF. The CDR3 DNA is TGTGCCAGCACCAGCTTAGGGGTAGTCGAGCAGTACTTC. This chain links TRBV12-3 or TRBV12-4 with TRBJ2-7, with D tentatively TRBD1 (5 bases). This CDR3 is 13 amino acids long. V lost 7 bases, J lost 6 bases, and 16 bases lay in between.

This clonotype was detected only a few times. V and J are TRBV20-1 and TRBJ2-2; no clear D. Germline V gives CDR1 DFQATT, CDR2 SNEGSKA (reference sequence). The CDR3 is 13 amino acids. The V and J ends lost 2 bases and 4 bases respectively, with 8 bases between them. The CDR3, as DNA: TGCAGTGCTAGAAGCCGGTCCACCGGGGAGCTGTTTTTT. Translation gives CSARSRSTGELFF.

Notes on this clonotype: Compared with germline, one end of the junction differs, possibly owing to a read error. The chain combines TRBV2 with TRBJ2-7; 7 bases agree with TRBD1. Looked up from germline, CDR1 is SNHLY and CDR2 is FYNNEI. There are 14 residues in the CDR3. Here the CDR3 reads CASRAGTASYDQYF. DNA of the CDR3: TGTGCCAGCAGGGCCGGGACAGCATCCTACGATCAGTACTTC.

This clonotype has ten or more counts. The rearrangement joins TRBV11-1 to TRBJ1-1; TRBD1 agrees at 7 bases. V was clipped by 2 bases and J by 6 bases; unmatched bases: 15. The CDR3 is 17 amino acids. Per the germline V gene, CDR1 is SGHAT and CDR2 is FQDESV (reference sequence). In DNA, the CDR3 is TGTGCCAGCAGCTTAAAGTTCCCAGGGGGTGTTTTGGCTGAAGCTTTCTTT. Translating it yields CASSLKFPGGVLAEAFF.

This clonotype was seen repeatedly, ten times or more. The chain employs TRBV6-1 and TRBJ2-7, with 11 positions matching TRBD2. Germline CDR1 reads MNHNS; CDR2 reads SASEGT. This CDR3 contains 15 residues. The V segment lost 7 bases and the J segment 2 bases; nucleotides outside the gene matches: 7. The CDR3 DNA reads as TGTGCCAGCACACCTAGCGGGGGGTACCCCTACGAGCAGTACTTC. Translated: CASTPSGGYPYEQYF.